This entry is about one T cell receptor (beta chain). There are a few counts of this clonotype. The antigen it binds to is not known. Per-base qualities were not stored, and no clone one base away is much larger. This record comes from a study of T cell repertoires and leukemia-associated antigens (dated 2019 in TCRdb). For the study in its entirety: Per sample, about 5.1 to 6.6 million read pairs and roughly 3 to 5.0 million effective reads were obtained, for some 15 million effective reads in total. In vitro peptide stimulation of healthy T cells was used with the aim of identifying the antigen recognized by a TCR Vbeta21 clone previously found in CML patients. Study-level results and caveats: No significant differences among the four groups were observed in the numbers of Vbeta genes (approximately 60), Jbeta genes (more than 12), VDJ rearrangements, or unique CDR3s. Antigen specificity and function of the expanded clones were not tested directly and required further investigation.

Total RNA was extracted from the cultured T cells with TRIzol reagent. 5' rapid amplification of cDNA ends (5'RACE) was used to amplify TCRbeta libraries from RNA. Before sequencing, library concentration and integrity were assessed using Qubit, an Agilent instrument, and quantitative PCR. A commercial service provider sequenced the qualified libraries on Illumina HiSeq or MiSeq. The authors' pipeline ran thus. MiXCR version 1.8.2 was used to identify TCR sequences in each sample. Qualified clones required a CDR3 longer than four amino acids, an in-frame nucleotide length, and no stop codon. A read containing the complete CDR3 structure was counted as an effective read. Validation of expanded clones was performed by RT-PCR with 24 Vbeta primers, GeneScan spectratyping, and Sanger sequencing. TCRdb reprocessing: public reads trimmed at Q25 with fastp, clones called with MiXCR, in-frame beta chains kept. Each entry merges the rows of one CDR3 protein and shows their most common DNA and genes. The V and J calls were not made by the authors but by TCRdb's processing. This sample lists some 11,000 distinct CDR3 sequences; about two fifths were detected once. The ten largest clones add up to roughly 33% of the sample.

The CDR3 holds 13 amino acids from the cysteine to the phenylalanine. Just CDR3 DNA is preserved here, 39 bases in frame from base 1. The germline ends are 16 bases apart after V is trimmed by 4 bases and J by 12 bases. CDR1 and CDR2 are drawn from the germline V gene: SGHDN, FVKESK. As a first step, CD3+ T cells were rested overnight at 2.5 million cells/mL in RPMI 1640 lacking fetal bovine serum. MACS immunomagnetic beads were used according to the manufacturer's instructions to isolate CD3+ T cells from PBMCs. This clonotype originated in a female donor in good health. Source material: CD3+ T cells sorted from blood and cultured. The chain was built from TRBV14 and TRBJ2-1, with TRBD1 as a weak D call on 6 bases. DNA sequence: TGTGCCAGCAGCCCTTGGACAGATCGGTTGCAGTTCTTC. Translated, this is CASSPWTDRLQFF.